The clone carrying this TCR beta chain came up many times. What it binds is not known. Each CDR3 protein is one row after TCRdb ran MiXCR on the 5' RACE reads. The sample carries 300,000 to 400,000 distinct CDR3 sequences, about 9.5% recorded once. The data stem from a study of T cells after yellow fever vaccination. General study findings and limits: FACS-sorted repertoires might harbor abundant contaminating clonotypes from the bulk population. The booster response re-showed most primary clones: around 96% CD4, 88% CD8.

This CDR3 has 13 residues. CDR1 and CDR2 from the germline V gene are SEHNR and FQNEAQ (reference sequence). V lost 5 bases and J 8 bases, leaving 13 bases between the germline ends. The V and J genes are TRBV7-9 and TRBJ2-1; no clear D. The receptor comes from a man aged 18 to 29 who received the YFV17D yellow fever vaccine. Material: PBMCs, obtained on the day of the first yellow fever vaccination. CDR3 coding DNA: TGTGCCAGCAGCCGTCCCCCCGGCCATGAGCAGTTCTTC. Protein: CASSRPPGHEQFF.